This TCR beta chain was obtained from a study of T cell repertoires in cytomegalovirus infection. Looking at the study overall: Matching HLA type and CMV infection were both indicated by public TCR beta signatures.

Study findings and constraints: Summed frequency of public TCR beta families distinguished CMV carriers with the relevant HLA. Ex vivo, HLA-C-restricted CMV-specific TCR beta clonotypes prevailed over the rest of the response.

A remark on this clonotype: As yet, its antigen is unknown.

CDR1 SGHDN and CDR2 FVKESK come from the germline V gene. There are 12 residues in the CDR3. The germline V and J ends were trimmed by 4 bases and 7 bases, with 10 bases remaining between them. TCRdb recomputed calls from the reads with MiXCR, one row per CDR3 protein. Among about 360,000 distinct CDR3 sequences listed, 15% to 20% were seen once. Sequences were obtained from PBMCs. The clonotype was recovered from a human donor in good health (CMV status not recorded). Some clones in this sample may be carry-over from other donors' samples. The V and J genes are TRBV14 and TRBJ1-1; possible D gene TRBD1, 6 bases. Here the CDR3 reads CASSRTGIEAFF. CDR3 DNA: TGTGCCAGCAGCCGTACAGGGATTGAAGCTTTCTTT.